This T cell receptor (beta chain) is from a study of early T cells in non-severe SARS-CoV-2 infection. In the study overall: The authors sequenced bulk RNA from unsorted whole blood, leaving chains unpaired. The study's findings and limits: Anti-spike CD8 responses were favored by VDJdb matching, which missed private and CD4 specificities.

TCRdb reanalysed the 5' RACE reads using MiXCR and keeps one entry per CDR3 protein. This sample has some 50,000 distinct CDR3 sequences, with over 9.5% found just once. This clonotype was detected only a few times. Its target is not known. The V and J ends lost 9 bases and 11 bases, in that order; junction bases with no gene match: 8. Germline CDR1 is MNHEY and CDR2 is SVGAGI. This CDR3 is built from 13 residues. The chain links TRBV6-5 to TRBJ1-6; the match to TRBD1 covers 9 bases. Material for sequencing was whole blood. This sequence originates from an adult who was a healthcare worker with PCR-confirmed SARS-CoV-2 infection or an uninfected control (not recorded which). The CDR3 bases are TGTGCCAGTTCACAGGGGGCGCATACACCCCTCCACTTT. Its protein product is CASSQGAHTPLHF.